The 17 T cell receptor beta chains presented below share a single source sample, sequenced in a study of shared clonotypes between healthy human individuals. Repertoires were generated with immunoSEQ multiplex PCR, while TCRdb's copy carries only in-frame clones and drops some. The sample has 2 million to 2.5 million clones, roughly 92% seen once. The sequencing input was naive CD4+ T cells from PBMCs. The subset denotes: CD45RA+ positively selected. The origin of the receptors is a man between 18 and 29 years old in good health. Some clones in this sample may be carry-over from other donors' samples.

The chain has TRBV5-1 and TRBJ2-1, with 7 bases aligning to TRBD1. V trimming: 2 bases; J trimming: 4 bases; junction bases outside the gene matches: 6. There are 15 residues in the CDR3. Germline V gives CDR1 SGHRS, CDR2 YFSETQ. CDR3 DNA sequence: TGCGCCAGCAGCTTCGGGACAGCCTTTTACAATGAGCAGTTCTTC. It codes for CASSFGTAFYNEQFF.

The CDR3 loop is CANKASVSTDTQYF. The CDR3 region has the DNA TGTGCCAACAAAGCTAGCGTAAGCACAGATACGCAGTATTTT. The V and J genes are TRBV2 and TRBJ2-3; a weak D match, TRBD2 (6 bases). The V gene's germline CDR1 is SNHLY and CDR2 FYNNEI. The CDR3 loop spans 14 amino acids. V gave up 10 bases and J gave up 0 bases, with 14 bases separating them.

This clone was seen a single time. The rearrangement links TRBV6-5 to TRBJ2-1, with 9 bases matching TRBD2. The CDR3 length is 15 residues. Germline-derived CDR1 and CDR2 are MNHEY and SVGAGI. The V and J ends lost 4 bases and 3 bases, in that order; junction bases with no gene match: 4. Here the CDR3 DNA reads TGTGCCAGCAGTTTAGCGGGAGTTTACTACAATGAGCAGTTCTTC. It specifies CASSLAGVYYNEQFF.

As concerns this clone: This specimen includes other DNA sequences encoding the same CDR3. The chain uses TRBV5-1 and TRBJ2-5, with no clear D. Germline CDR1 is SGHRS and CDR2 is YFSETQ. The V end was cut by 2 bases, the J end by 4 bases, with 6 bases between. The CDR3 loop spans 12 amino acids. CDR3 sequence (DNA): TGCGCCAGCAGCTTAAGTCGAGAGACCCAGTACTTC. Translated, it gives CASSLSRETQYF.

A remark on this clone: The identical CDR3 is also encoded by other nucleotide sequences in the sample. In DNA, the CDR3 is TGTGCCAGCAGCTTAAGAGGACAGGGCTACGAGCAGTACTTC. Amino acid sequence: CASSLRGQGYEQYF. The gene calls are TRBV7-2 and TRBJ2-7, with TRBD1 matching 8 bases. CDR1 and CDR2 from the germline V gene are SGHTA and FQGNSA. J gave up 3 bases and V 2 bases, and 3 bases lay outside the gene matches. The CDR3 has 14 residues.

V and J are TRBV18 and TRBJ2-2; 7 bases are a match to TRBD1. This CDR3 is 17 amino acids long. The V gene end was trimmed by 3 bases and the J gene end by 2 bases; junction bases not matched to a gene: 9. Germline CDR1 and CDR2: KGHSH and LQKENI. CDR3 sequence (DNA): TGTGCCAGCTCACCCTACCTCCGGGACAGCAACACCGGGGAGCTGTTTTTT. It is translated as CASSPYLRDSNTGELFF.

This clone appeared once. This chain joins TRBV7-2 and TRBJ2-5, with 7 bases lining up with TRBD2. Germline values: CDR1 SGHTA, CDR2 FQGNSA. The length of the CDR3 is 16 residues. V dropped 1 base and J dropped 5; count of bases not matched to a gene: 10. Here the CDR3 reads CASSLGSGLGGETQYF. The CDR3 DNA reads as TGTGCCAGCAGCTTAGGGTCCGGGTTGGGAGGGGAGACCCAGTACTTC.

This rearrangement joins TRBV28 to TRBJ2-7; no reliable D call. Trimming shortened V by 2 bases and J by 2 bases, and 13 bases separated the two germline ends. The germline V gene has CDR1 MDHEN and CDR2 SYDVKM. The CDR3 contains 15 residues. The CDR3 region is CASSLVPVSTYEQYF. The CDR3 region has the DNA TGTGCCAGCAGTTTAGTCCCGGTGTCGACCTACGAGCAGTACTTC.

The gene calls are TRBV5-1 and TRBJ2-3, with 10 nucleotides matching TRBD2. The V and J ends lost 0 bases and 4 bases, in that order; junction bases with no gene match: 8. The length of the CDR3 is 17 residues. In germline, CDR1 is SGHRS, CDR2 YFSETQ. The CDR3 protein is CASSLGGLAGAADTQYF. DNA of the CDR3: TGCGCCAGCAGCTTGGGCGGGCTAGCGGGAGCGGCAGATACGCAGTATTTT.

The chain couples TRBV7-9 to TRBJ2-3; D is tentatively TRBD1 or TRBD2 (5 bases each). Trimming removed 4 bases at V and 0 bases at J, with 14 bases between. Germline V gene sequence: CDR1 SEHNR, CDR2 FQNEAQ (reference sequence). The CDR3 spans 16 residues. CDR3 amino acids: CASSSWGWQSTDTQYF. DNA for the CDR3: TGTGCCAGCAGCTCCTGGGGGTGGCAGAGCACAGATACGCAGTATTTT.

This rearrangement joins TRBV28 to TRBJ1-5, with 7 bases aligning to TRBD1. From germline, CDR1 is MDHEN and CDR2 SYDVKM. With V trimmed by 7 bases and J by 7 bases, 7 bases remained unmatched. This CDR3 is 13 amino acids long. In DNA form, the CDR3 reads TGTGCCAGCACCCAGACAGGGTGGCAGCCCCAGCATTTT. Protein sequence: CASTQTGWQPQHF.

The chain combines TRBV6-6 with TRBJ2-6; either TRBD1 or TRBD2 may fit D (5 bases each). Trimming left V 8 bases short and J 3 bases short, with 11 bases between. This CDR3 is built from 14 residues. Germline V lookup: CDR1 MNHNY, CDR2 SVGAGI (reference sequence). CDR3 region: CASCPGSGANVLTF. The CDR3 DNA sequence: TGTGCCAGCTGCCCAGGGAGTGGGGCCAACGTCCTGACTTTC.

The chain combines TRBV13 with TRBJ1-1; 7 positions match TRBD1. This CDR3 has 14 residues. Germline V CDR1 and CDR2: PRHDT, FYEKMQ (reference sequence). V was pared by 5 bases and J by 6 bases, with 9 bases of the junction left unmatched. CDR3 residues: CASSAYRGTAEAFF. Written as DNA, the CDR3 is TGTGCCAGCAGCGCCTACAGGGGAACAGCTGAAGCTTTCTTT.

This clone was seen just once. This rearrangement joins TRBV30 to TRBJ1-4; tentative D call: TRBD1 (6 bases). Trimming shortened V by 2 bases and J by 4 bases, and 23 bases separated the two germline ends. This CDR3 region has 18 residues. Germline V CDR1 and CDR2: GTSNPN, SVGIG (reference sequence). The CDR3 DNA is TGTGCCTGGAGTACACCATCTAGAACAGGGACCATTAATGAAAAACTGTTTTTT. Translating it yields CAWSTPSRTGTINEKLFF.

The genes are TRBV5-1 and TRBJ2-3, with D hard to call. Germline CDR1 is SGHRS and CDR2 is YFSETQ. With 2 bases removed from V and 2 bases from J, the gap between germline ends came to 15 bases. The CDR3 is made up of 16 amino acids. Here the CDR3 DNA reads TGCGCCAGCAGCTTTGACGGACCTGGCGCCACAGATACGCAGTATTTT. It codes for CASSFDGPGATDTQYF.

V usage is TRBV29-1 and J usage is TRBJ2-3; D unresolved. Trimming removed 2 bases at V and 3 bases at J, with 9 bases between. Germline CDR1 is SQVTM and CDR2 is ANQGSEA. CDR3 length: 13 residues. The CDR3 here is CSVEISPTDTQYF. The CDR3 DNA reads TGCAGCGTTGAAATTAGCCCGACAGATACGCAGTATTTT.

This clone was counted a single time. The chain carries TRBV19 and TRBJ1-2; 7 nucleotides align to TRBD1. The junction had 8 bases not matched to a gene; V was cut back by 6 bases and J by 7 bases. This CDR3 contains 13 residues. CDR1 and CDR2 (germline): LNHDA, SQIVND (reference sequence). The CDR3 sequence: CASRQTGAGGYTF. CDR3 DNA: TGTGCCAGTAGGCAAACAGGGGCTGGTGGCTACACCTTC. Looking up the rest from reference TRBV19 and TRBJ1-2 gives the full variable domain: DGGITQSPKYLFRKEGQNVTLSCEQNLNHDAMYWYRQDPGQGLRLIYYSQIVNDFQKGDIAEGYSVSREKKESFPLTVTSAQKNPTAFYLCASRQTGAGGYTFGSGTRLTVV.